The 10 T cell receptor beta chains below all came from one sample that was sequenced in a study of blood T cell repertoires in COVID-19. Profiling relied on immunoSEQ multiplex PCR, and the TCRdb table lists in-frame clones only, not all of them. Of roughly 230,000 clones listed, roughly 80% were seen once; the top ten hold approximately 4.7%. The sample comprised peripheral blood. The receptors were gathered from a man aged 50-60 years with active or convalescent COVID-19.

This rearrangement joins TRBV7-2 to TRBJ1-3; the D is unclear. The CDR3 runs 14 residues. Germline lookup yields CDR1 SGHTA and CDR2 FQGNSA. V lost 4 bases, J lost 0 bases, and 7 bases lay in between. The CDR3 spells CASSSQISGNTIYF. The CDR3 region has the DNA TGTGCCAGCAGCTCACAGATCTCTGGAAACACCATATATTTT.

This clone was counted a few times. This chain links TRBV19 with TRBJ1-6; 11 nucleotides line up with TRBD1. The CDR3 sequence is 17 residues long. CDR1 is LNHDA, CDR2 SQIVND, per germline (reference sequence). The V and J ends lost 5 bases and 10 bases, in that order; junction bases with no gene match: 13. The CDR3 sequence is CASSRFTGTGGQSPLHF. DNA of the CDR3: TGTGCCAGTAGTCGCTTCACCGGGACAGGGGGACAGTCACCCCTCCACTTT.

CDR3: CASSLVPTGTGGTGELFF. The CDR3 region has the DNA TGTGCCAGCAGCTTAGTCCCCACCGGGACAGGGGGCACCGGGGAGCTGTTTTTT. The J gene is TRBJ2-2, the V gene TRBV11-2; 11 bases are a match to TRBD1. V lost 1 base and J lost 4; bases outside the gene matches: 8. The CDR3 covers 18 residues. Germline CDR1 and CDR2: SGHAT and FQNNGV.

The V call is TRBV5-1, the J call TRBJ2-5; 11 positions match TRBD1. Germline V CDR1 and CDR2: SGHRS, YFSETQ. After removal of 1 base from V and 4 bases from J, the junction contained 3 bases not matched to a gene. The CDR3 has 15 amino acids. CDR3 region: CASSLPGTGGETQYF. DNA for the CDR3: TGCGCCAGCAGCTTGCCTGGGACAGGGGGAGAGACCCAGTACTTC.

DNA for the CDR3: TGTGCCAGCAGCCAAGAGCCAGCGGGGGGGCCGGGAGAGACCCAGTACTTC. This translates into CASSQEPAGGPGETQYF. V gene TRBV4-2 combines with J gene TRBJ2-5; 10 nucleotides agree with TRBD2. V lost 0 bases, J lost 4 bases, and 8 bases stayed unmatched. The CDR3 contains 17 residues. Germline V gives CDR1 LGHNA, CDR2 YNFKEQ.

The chain links TRBV4-2 to TRBJ2-1; 12 nucleotides line up with TRBD2. This CDR3 is 16 amino acids long. Per the germline V gene, CDR1 is LGHNA and CDR2 is YNFKEQ. Trimming cost V 1 base and J 9 bases; bases outside gene matches: 7. This chain's CDR3 is CASSQGASGGAGEQFF. In DNA, the CDR3 is TGTGCCAGCAGCCAAGGAGCTAGCGGGGGGGCGGGTGAGCAGTTCTTC.

In regard to this clone: Other nucleotide sequences from this sample produce the same CDR3. This sequence joins TRBV24-1 and TRBJ1-2; maybe TRBD1 (6 bases). Deletions cut 4 bases from V and 2 bases from J, with 10 bases between. CDR1 is KGHDR, CDR2 SFDVKD, per germline. This CDR3 is 14 amino acids long. The CDR3 protein is CATSDPGQNYGYTF. The CDR3 DNA follows: TGTGCCACCAGTGACCCAGGACAGAACTATGGCTACACCTTC.

The gene calls are TRBV29-1 and TRBJ2-7; the match to TRBD1 covers 8 bases. V gave up 1 base and J gave up 6 bases; unmatched junction bases: 17. The CDR3 has 17 amino acids. Germline-derived CDR1 and CDR2 are SQVTM and ANQGSEA. The CDR3 protein is CSVEGGADRAERGEQYF. CDR3 sequence (DNA): TGCAGCGTTGAAGGTGGGGCGGACAGGGCCGAGAGAGGCGAGCAGTACTTC.

The J gene is TRBJ2-5, the V gene TRBV6-6; tentative D call: TRBD1 (6 bases). This CDR3 comprises 14 residues. V was pared by 5 bases and J by 2 bases, with 12 bases between. Germline V gives CDR1 MNHNY, CDR2 SVGAGI (reference sequence). The CDR3 loop is CASSKRRGQETQYF. The CDR3 coding sequence is TGTGCCAGCAGTAAGCGCAGGGGTCAAGAGACCCAGTACTTC.

The rearrangement joins TRBV6-5 to TRBJ2-1; 10 bases are shared with TRBD2. Trimming removed 0 bases from V and 9 bases from J; junction bases left unmatched: 5. Per germline, CDR1 MNHEY and CDR2 SVGAGI. This CDR3 has 15 amino acids. The CDR3 region has the DNA TGTGCCAGCAGTTACTCGAGATTAGCGGGGGGTGAGCAGTTCTTC. Translated: CASSYSRLAGGEQFF.